This is a list of T cell receptor beta chains from one sample in a study of blood T cell repertoires in COVID-19. Sequenced by immunoSEQ multiplex PCR; TCRdb stores in-frame clones only, minus some. The sample holds some 87,000 clones, more than 75% seen once. Input material: peripheral blood. The receptors shown here come from a human donor in a cohort sampled during active COVID-19. Both conserved end residues are trimmed from each CDR3. A D gene is named only where the DNA matches it firmly.

V	D	CDR3
TRBV4-3	TRBD1	ASSQASDRGNEKLF
TRBV28	TRBD1	ASSSKGAGHYEQY
TRBV4-1	TRBD1	ASSLQGTENEKLF
TRBV6-5	.	ASGTQGYTIY
TRBV4-1	.	ASSRTENGELF
TRBV28	TRBD2	ASSWAGDSYEQY
TRBV5-4	TRBD1	ASSLDRGLSYEQY
TRBV9	TRBD2	ASSVYHGGADTQY
TRBV9	TRBD2	ASSVDGAGGAGELF
TRBV14	TRBD2	ASSYWTSGEQY
TRBV10-2	TRBD1	ASKTGTATYEQY
TRBV11-2	TRBD1	ASSRQQGTGTEAF
TRBV3-1/TRBV3-2	.	ASSPMNTEAF
TRBV4-3	.	ASSQGGAGPRRTGELF
TRBV24-1	TRBD2	ATSDPSGGPEGTQY
TRBV28	.	ASSLGGSKYTEAF
TRBV7-2	.	ASSLGLAGLTGELF
TRBV5-1	TRBD1	ASSTDRVGGYT
TRBV6-5	.	ASSPTGVQETQY
TRBV6-2/TRBV6-3	TRBD2	ASSYSGTAGEQY
TRBV6-6	TRBD1	ASSSNGQGIQPQH
TRBV24-1	.	ATSDPGTYTQY
TRBV30	.	AWSVLGQAVYGYT
TRBV4-1	TRBD2	ASSQGSSSGGFQETQY
TRBV21-1	.	ASSKVAGNPGEQY
TRBV3-1/TRBV3-2	TRBD1	ASSQGQVTDSPLH
TRBV3-1/TRBV3-2	TRBD2	ASSQVGGGANTGELF
TRBV7-2	TRBD2	ASSFTSGGLSYNEQF
TRBV19	.	ASSMRGPEAF
TRBV10-1	TRBD1	ASSGMGTGSSYNSPLH
TRBV5-5	.	ASSLAPLHEQY
TRBV7-9	TRBD1	ASSRQGRYGYT
TRBV7-2	.	ASSSLPIGGGWEKLF
TRBV18	.	ASSPVALDSGNTIY
TRBV12-3/TRBV12-4	.	ASSLRSGEQY
TRBV30	.	AWSVGGGNNSPLH
TRBV19	TRBD1	ASSMDSWTGEAF
TRBV4-1	.	ASSHGSGFNEQY
TRBV9	TRBD2	ASNLGGDRVGYNEQF
TRBV7-8	.	ASSPVRGYEQY
TRBV3-1/TRBV3-2	.	ASSHLDLDNQPQH
TRBV28	.	ASSFGPSRGQPQH
TRBV9	.	ASSATDGSYEQY
TRBV6-5	.	ASSYGYRVKNSPLH
TRBV19	TRBD2	ASSASSGGAGGQRETQY
TRBV5-1	.	ASSRDTNYGYT
TRBV3-1/TRBV3-2	TRBD1	ASSRQGPQETQY
TRBV4-2	.	ASSQDVVRQGAF
TRBV29-1	.	SVTLPQGGTGELF
TRBV2	TRBD1	ASSVQGGLTETQY
TRBV7-9	.	ASSFGAGPEAF
TRBV5-4	TRBD2	ASSLRTSGGADTQY
TRBV12-3/TRBV12-4	TRBD1	ASSSPGQGQY
TRBV14	TRBD2	ASSQGTSGVYEQY
TRBV7-9	TRBD2	ASKPGRLAGDQETQY
TRBV2	TRBD2	ASSEPSGGSTDTQY
TRBV3-1/TRBV3-2	.	ASSQIGRYYYEQY
TRBV28	.	ASTDTMNTEAF
TRBV5-5	.	ASSFAGGPNNEQF